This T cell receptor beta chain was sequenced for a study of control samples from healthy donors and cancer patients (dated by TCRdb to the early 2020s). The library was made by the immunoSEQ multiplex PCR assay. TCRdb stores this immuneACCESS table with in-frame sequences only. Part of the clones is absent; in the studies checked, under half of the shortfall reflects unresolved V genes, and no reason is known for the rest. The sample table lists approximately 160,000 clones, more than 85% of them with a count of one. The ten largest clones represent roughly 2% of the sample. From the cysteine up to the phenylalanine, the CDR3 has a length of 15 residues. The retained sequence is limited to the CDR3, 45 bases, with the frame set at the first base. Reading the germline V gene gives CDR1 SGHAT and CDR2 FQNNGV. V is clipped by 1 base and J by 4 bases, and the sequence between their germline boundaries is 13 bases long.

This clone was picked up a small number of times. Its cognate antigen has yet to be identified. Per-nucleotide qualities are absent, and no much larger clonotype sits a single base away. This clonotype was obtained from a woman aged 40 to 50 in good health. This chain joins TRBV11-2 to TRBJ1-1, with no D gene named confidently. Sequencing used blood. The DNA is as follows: TGTGCCAGCAGCTTAGGTCGGGCGTCCCTCACTGAAGCTTTCTTT. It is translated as CASSLGRASLTEAFF.